These T cell receptor beta chains were read from a single sample in a study of blood T cell repertoires in COVID-19. Sequenced by immunoSEQ multiplex PCR; TCRdb stores in-frame clones only, minus some. The sample lists nearly 200,000 clones; 70% to 90% were seen once. The sequenced sample was peripheral blood. These receptors came from a woman in her thirties or forties who had recovered from COVID-19. The CDR3 runs from the conserved cysteine through the conserved F or W. The order of the fields is J gene, V gene, D gene, clone size, CDR3 protein, CDR3 DNA. A D gene is named only where the DNA matches it firmly. Rows give clone size only sometimes, using once, few, many, or a class for an expanded clone.

j_call: TRBJ1-2; v_call: TRBV5-6; d_call: NA; clone_size: NA; cdr3_aa: CASSLGGSGGYTF; cdr3_nt: TGTGCCAGCAGCTTGGGAGGGTCTGGAGGCTACACCTTC
j_call: TRBJ2-1; v_call: TRBV20-1; d_call: NA; clone_size: NA; cdr3_aa: CSASRVDEQFF; cdr3_nt: TGCAGTGCTAGCAGGGTGGATGAGCAGTTCTTC
j_call: TRBJ2-5; v_call: TRBV7-9; d_call: NA; clone_size: few; cdr3_aa: CASSSGYGFADYRETQYF; cdr3_nt: TGTGCCAGCAGCTCTGGGTACGGGTTTGCGGATTATCGAGAGACCCAGTACTTC
j_call: TRBJ2-5; v_call: TRBV6-6; d_call: NA; clone_size: NA; cdr3_aa: CASSYVSGYGRETQYF; cdr3_nt: TGTGCCAGCAGTTACGTCTCAGGGTACGGACGGGAGACCCAGTACTTC
j_call: TRBJ2-2; v_call: TRBV29-1; d_call: TRBD1; clone_size: NA; cdr3_aa: CSVRRTGANTGELFF; cdr3_nt: TGCAGCGTGCGCCGGACAGGTGCGAACACCGGGGAGCTGTTTTTT
j_call: TRBJ2-3; v_call: TRBV7-6; d_call: NA; clone_size: NA; cdr3_aa: CASSLGPRMGSDTQYF; cdr3_nt: TGTGCCAGCAGCTTAGGTCCGCGTATGGGCTCAGATACGCAGTATTTT
j_call: TRBJ2-7; v_call: TRBV14; d_call: TRBD1; clone_size: NA; cdr3_aa: CASSQDSGATGRLRYEQYF; cdr3_nt: TGTGCCAGCAGCCAAGATAGTGGCGCGACAGGGCGACTCCGGTACGAGCAGTACTTC
j_call: TRBJ2-3; v_call: TRBV30; d_call: TRBD2; clone_size: once; cdr3_aa: CARTSGRGDTQYF; cdr3_nt: TGTGCCCGGACTAGCGGGAGGGGAGATACGCAGTATTTT
j_call: TRBJ2-1; v_call: TRBV4-3; d_call: TRBD2; clone_size: NA; cdr3_aa: CASSQELALKMREQFF; cdr3_nt: TGCGCCAGCAGCCAAGAACTAGCGTTAAAGATGAGAGAGCAGTTCTTC
j_call: TRBJ2-3; v_call: TRBV6-4; d_call: TRBD1; clone_size: once; cdr3_aa: CASSDRQGSEADTQYF; cdr3_nt: TGTGCCAGCAGTGACCGACAGGGCTCCGAGGCAGATACGCAGTATTTT
j_call: TRBJ2-1; v_call: TRBV28; d_call: TRBD2; clone_size: NA; cdr3_aa: CASSTSGRYNEQFF; cdr3_nt: TGTGCCAGCAGTACTAGCGGCCGTTACAATGAGCAGTTCTTC
j_call: TRBJ2-1; v_call: TRBV19; d_call: NA; clone_size: NA; cdr3_aa: CASRAPEGNEQFF; cdr3_nt: TGTGCCAGTAGGGCCCCAGAGGGAAATGAGCAGTTCTTC
j_call: TRBJ1-2; v_call: TRBV9; d_call: TRBD1; clone_size: NA; cdr3_aa: CASSVGSAGGGRGYTF; cdr3_nt: TGTGCCAGCAGCGTCGGGTCGGCAGGGGGCGGCAGGGGCTACACCTTC
j_call: TRBJ1-4; v_call: TRBV29-1; d_call: NA; clone_size: NA; cdr3_aa: CSVGGGKKLFF; cdr3_nt: TGCAGCGTTGGGGGGGGGAAAAAACTGTTTTTT
j_call: TRBJ2-1; v_call: TRBV19; d_call: NA; clone_size: NA; cdr3_aa: CASSIGSKSYNEQFF; cdr3_nt: TGTGCCAGTAGTATAGGGAGTAAGTCCTACAATGAGCAGTTCTTC
j_call: TRBJ2-5; v_call: TRBV7-6; d_call: NA; clone_size: NA; cdr3_aa: CASSSLQGRLETQYF; cdr3_nt: TGTGCCAGCAGCTCGTTACAGGGCCGATTAGAGACCCAGTACTTC
j_call: TRBJ2-3; v_call: TRBV10-3; d_call: TRBD1; clone_size: NA; cdr3_aa: CAMQGTGGTDTQYF; cdr3_nt: TGTGCCATGCAGGGCACAGGGGGCACAGATACGCAGTATTTT
j_call: TRBJ2-7; v_call: TRBV6-5; d_call: NA; clone_size: NA; cdr3_aa: CASAPGMESYEQYF; cdr3_nt: TGTGCCAGCGCCCCAGGGATGGAGTCCTACGAGCAGTACTTC
j_call: TRBJ1-2; v_call: TRBV7-2; d_call: NA; clone_size: NA; cdr3_aa: CASSLSGGRGLGYTF; cdr3_nt: TGTGCCAGCAGCTTATCGGGGGGACGGGGGCTTGGCTACACCTTC
j_call: TRBJ1-1; v_call: TRBV7-9; d_call: NA; clone_size: NA; cdr3_aa: CASIPDGTGITEAFF; cdr3_nt: TGTGCCAGCATCCCGGACGGAACGGGAATAACTGAAGCTTTCTTT
j_call: TRBJ2-2; v_call: TRBV28; d_call: NA; clone_size: NA; cdr3_aa: CASRGRASASEHTGELFF; cdr3_nt: TGTGCCAGCAGGGGTAGGGCTTCGGCTAGCGAACACACCGGGGAGCTGTTTTTT
j_call: TRBJ1-4; v_call: TRBV18; d_call: NA; clone_size: NA; cdr3_aa: CASSSDMNEKLFF; cdr3_nt: TGTGCCAGCTCATCGGACATGAATGAAAAACTGTTTTTT
j_call: TRBJ2-1; v_call: TRBV4-2; d_call: TRBD1; clone_size: NA; cdr3_aa: CASRVIQGSGEQFF; cdr3_nt: TGTGCCAGCAGAGTAATACAGGGGTCGGGTGAGCAGTTCTTC
j_call: TRBJ2-1; v_call: TRBV9; d_call: TRBD2; clone_size: once; cdr3_aa: CASRWVAGVGANEQFF; cdr3_nt: TGTGCCAGCCGGTGGGTAGCGGGAGTAGGGGCCAATGAGCAGTTCTTC
j_call: TRBJ2-6; v_call: TRBV19; d_call: NA; clone_size: NA; cdr3_aa: CASTYHPGSGANVLTF; cdr3_nt: TGTGCCAGCACTTACCACCCGGGGTCTGGGGCCAACGTCCTGACTTTC
j_call: TRBJ1-6; v_call: TRBV7-9; d_call: NA; clone_size: NA; cdr3_aa: CASSQGPSPLHF; cdr3_nt: TGTGCCAGCAGCCAGGGCCCTTCACCCCTCCACTTT
j_call: TRBJ1-3; v_call: TRBV3-1/TRBV3-2; d_call: NA; clone_size: NA; cdr3_aa: CASSLSSGNTIYF; cdr3_nt: TGTGCCAGCAGCCTCAGCTCTGGAAACACCATATATTTT
j_call: TRBJ1-5; v_call: TRBV4-2; d_call: TRBD1; clone_size: NA; cdr3_aa: CASSQDYQLQGVQPQHF; cdr3_nt: TGTGCCAGCAGCCAAGATTATCAATTACAGGGGGTTCAGCCCCAGCATTTT
j_call: TRBJ1-3; v_call: TRBV21-1; d_call: NA; clone_size: NA; cdr3_aa: CASSKGGGRTKYSGNTIYF; cdr3_nt: TGTGCCAGCAGCAAAGGTGGGGGCAGAACCAAATACTCTGGAAACACCATATATTTT
j_call: TRBJ2-4; v_call: TRBV28; d_call: NA; clone_size: NA; cdr3_aa: CASSPTPVLIAKNIQYF; cdr3_nt: TGTGCCAGCAGTCCTACCCCGGTACTCATAGCCAAAAACATTCAGTACTTC
j_call: TRBJ2-7; v_call: TRBV28; d_call: NA; clone_size: NA; cdr3_aa: CASSLWRAIEQYF; cdr3_nt: TGTGCCAGCAGTTTATGGAGAGCTATCGAGCAGTACTTC
j_call: TRBJ1-2; v_call: TRBV28; d_call: NA; clone_size: NA; cdr3_aa: CASSSGTLGYTF; cdr3_nt: TGTGCCAGCAGTTCCGGGACACTAGGCTACACCTTC
j_call: TRBJ1-1; v_call: TRBV5-1; d_call: NA; clone_size: NA; cdr3_aa: CASSPGLRGQGTEAFF; cdr3_nt: TGCGCCAGCAGCCCCGGCCTCAGGGGTCAGGGCACTGAAGCTTTCTTT
j_call: TRBJ1-4; v_call: TRBV3-1/TRBV3-2; d_call: TRBD1; clone_size: NA; cdr3_aa: CASSQHSDRVGKLFF; cdr3_nt: TGTGCCAGCAGCCAGCATTCAGACAGGGTAGGAAAACTGTTTTTT
j_call: TRBJ2-7; v_call: TRBV9; d_call: NA; clone_size: NA; cdr3_aa: CASSADRHSYEQYF; cdr3_nt: TGTGCCAGCAGCGCCGACAGGCATTCCTACGAGCAGTACTTC
j_call: TRBJ1-3; v_call: TRBV7-2; d_call: NA; clone_size: NA; cdr3_aa: CASSQGSPGNTIYF; cdr3_nt: TGTGCCAGCAGCCAGGGCTCCCCTGGAAACACCATATATTTT
j_call: TRBJ1-2; v_call: TRBV5-4; d_call: NA; clone_size: NA; cdr3_aa: CASSLAASVGQYGYTF; cdr3_nt: TGTGCCAGCAGCTTGGCTGCCTCCGTGGGGCAATATGGCTACACCTTC
j_call: TRBJ2-1; v_call: TRBV29-1; d_call: TRBD1; clone_size: many; cdr3_aa: CSVPEGASSYNEQFF; cdr3_nt: TGCAGCGTCCCAGAGGGGGCGAGCTCCTACAATGAGCAGTTCTTC
j_call: TRBJ2-2; v_call: TRBV4-1; d_call: NA; clone_size: NA; cdr3_aa: CASSQDIREVNTGELFF; cdr3_nt: TGCGCCAGCAGCCAAGATATCCGCGAGGTCAACACCGGGGAGCTGTTTTTT
j_call: TRBJ2-3; v_call: TRBV4-2; d_call: TRBD2; clone_size: NA; cdr3_aa: CASSQGRLAGGRGTDTQYF; cdr3_nt: TGTGCCAGCAGCCAAGGGCGGCTAGCGGGAGGGAGGGGCACAGATACGCAGTATTTT
j_call: TRBJ1-2; v_call: TRBV30; d_call: NA; clone_size: NA; cdr3_aa: CAWSQGMNGYTF; cdr3_nt: TGTGCCTGGAGTCAGGGGATGAATGGCTACACCTTC
j_call: TRBJ1-2; v_call: TRBV28; d_call: NA; clone_size: NA; cdr3_aa: CASSTPGGHYTF; cdr3_nt: TGTGCCAGCAGTACCCCGGGGGGGCACTACACCTTC
j_call: TRBJ1-1; v_call: TRBV7-2; d_call: NA; clone_size: NA; cdr3_aa: CASSLQGWTEAFF; cdr3_nt: TGTGCCAGCAGCTTACAGGGATGGACTGAAGCTTTCTTT
j_call: TRBJ2-1; v_call: TRBV18; d_call: NA; clone_size: NA; cdr3_aa: CASSTNGDPAGGEQFF; cdr3_nt: TGTGCCAGCTCGACAAACGGGGACCCGGCAGGGGGGGAGCAGTTCTTC
j_call: TRBJ2-1; v_call: TRBV4-2; d_call: TRBD2; clone_size: NA; cdr3_aa: CASSQSVTSGSSYNEQFF; cdr3_nt: TGTGCCAGCAGCCAATCCGTAACTAGCGGGAGCTCCTACAATGAGCAGTTCTTC
j_call: TRBJ1-5; v_call: TRBV27; d_call: NA; clone_size: NA; cdr3_aa: CASSQTGSNQPQHF; cdr3_nt: TGTGCCAGCAGTCAGACAGGTTCCAATCAGCCCCAGCATTTT
j_call: TRBJ2-2; v_call: TRBV5-5; d_call: TRBD2; clone_size: NA; cdr3_aa: CASNLAGRNTGELFF; cdr3_nt: TGTGCCAGCAACTTAGCGGGGCGGAACACCGGGGAGCTGTTTTTT